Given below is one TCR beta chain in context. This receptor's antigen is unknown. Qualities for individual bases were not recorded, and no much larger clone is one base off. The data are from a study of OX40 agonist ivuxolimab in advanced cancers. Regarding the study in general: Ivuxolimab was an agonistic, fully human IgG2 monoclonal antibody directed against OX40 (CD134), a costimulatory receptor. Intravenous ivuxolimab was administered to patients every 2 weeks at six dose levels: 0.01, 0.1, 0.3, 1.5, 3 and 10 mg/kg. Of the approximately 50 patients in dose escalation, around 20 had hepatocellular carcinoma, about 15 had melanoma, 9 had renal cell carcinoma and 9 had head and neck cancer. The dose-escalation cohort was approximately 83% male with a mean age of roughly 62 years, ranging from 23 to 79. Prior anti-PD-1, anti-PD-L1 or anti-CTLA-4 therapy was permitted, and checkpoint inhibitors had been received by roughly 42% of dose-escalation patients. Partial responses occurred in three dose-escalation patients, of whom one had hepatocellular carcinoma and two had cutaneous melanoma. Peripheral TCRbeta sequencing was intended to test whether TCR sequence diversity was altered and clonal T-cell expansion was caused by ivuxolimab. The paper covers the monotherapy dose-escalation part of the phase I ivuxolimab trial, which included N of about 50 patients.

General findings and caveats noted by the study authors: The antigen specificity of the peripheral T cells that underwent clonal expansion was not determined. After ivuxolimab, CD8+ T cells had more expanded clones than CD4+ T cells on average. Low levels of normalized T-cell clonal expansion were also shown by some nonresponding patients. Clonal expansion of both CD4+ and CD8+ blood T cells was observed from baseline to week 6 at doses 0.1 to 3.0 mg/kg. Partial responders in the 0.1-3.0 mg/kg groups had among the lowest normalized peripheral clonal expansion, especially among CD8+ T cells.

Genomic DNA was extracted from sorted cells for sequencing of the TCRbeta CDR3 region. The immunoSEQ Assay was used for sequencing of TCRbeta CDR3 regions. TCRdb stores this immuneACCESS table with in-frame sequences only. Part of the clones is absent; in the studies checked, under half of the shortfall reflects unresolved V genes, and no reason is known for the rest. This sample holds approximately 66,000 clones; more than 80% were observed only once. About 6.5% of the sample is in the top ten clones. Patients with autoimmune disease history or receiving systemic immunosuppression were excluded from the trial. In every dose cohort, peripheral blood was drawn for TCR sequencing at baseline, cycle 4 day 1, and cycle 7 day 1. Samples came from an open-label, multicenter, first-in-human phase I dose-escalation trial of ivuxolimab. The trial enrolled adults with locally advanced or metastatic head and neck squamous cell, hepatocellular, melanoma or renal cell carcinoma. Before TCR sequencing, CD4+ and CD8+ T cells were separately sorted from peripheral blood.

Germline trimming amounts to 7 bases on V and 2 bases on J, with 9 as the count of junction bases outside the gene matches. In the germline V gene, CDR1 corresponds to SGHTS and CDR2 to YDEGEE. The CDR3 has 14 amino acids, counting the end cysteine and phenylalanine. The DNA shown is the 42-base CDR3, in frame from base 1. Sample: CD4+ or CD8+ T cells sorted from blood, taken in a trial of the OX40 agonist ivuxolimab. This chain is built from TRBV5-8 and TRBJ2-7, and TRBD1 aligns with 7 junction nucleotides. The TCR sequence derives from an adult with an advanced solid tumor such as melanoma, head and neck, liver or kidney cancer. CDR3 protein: CASSGQAFPYEQYF. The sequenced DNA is TGTGCCAGCTCAGGACAGGCGTTCCCCTACGAGCAGTACTTC.